The clone carrying this T cell receptor (beta chain) was observed once. CDR1 is MNHEY and CDR2 is SMNVEV in the germline V gene (reference sequence). The CDR3 totals 14 residues. V gave up 5 bases and J gave up 5 bases, with 15 bases separating them. This entry is derived from a study of OX40 agonist ivuxolimab in advanced cancers. About the research overall: Three patients had partial responses: one hepatocellular carcinoma, two cutaneous melanoma.

Generated by immunoSEQ multiplex PCR, the TCRdb table keeps only in-frame clones and is missing some. The sample includes some 46,000 clones, roughly 94% of them seen just once. This sequence was found in an adult with an advanced solid tumor such as melanoma, head and neck, liver or kidney cancer. The sample in question was CD4+ or CD8+ T cells sorted from blood, obtained in a trial of the OX40 agonist ivuxolimab. The chain uses TRBV27 and TRBJ1-1, with a tentative D call TRBD1 (5 bases). The CDR3 here is CASSPSGPRTEAFF. The CDR3, as DNA: TGTGCCAGCAGTCCCTCGGGGCCGAGGACTGAAGCTTTCTTT.